A few counts support the clone carrying this TCR beta chain. Its antigen is not known. For ophthalmopathy patients, the Clinical Activity Score was at least 3 and the NOSPECS grade at least 4; duration was under 3 months. The entry originates in a study of T cells in Graves' hyperthyroidism and ophthalmopathy. V lost 0 bases, J lost 1 base, and 10 bases lay in between. There are 16 residues in the CDR3. Looked up from germline, CDR1 is LNHDA and CDR2 is SQIVND (reference sequence). Study-level results: Most expanded thyroid clonotypes above 0.001 also appeared in blood.

Researchers amplified the TCR beta CDR3 regions from RNA transcripts. TCR CDR3 regions were first amplified by RT-PCR with HTBI primers. TCRdb reprocessed the multiplex PCR reads via MiXCR and lists one record per CDR3 protein. The table lists roughly 640,000 distinct CDR3 sequences, more than 15% of them singletons. Sequencing input: blood. This TCR derives from a woman aged 40-49 years with Graves' ophthalmopathy. The rearrangement links TRBV19 to TRBJ1-5; D is ambiguous. The CDR3 is CASSIDPRRSNQPQHF. In DNA form, the CDR3 reads TGTGCCAGTAGTATAGACCCAAGGAGAAGCAATCAGCCCCAGCATTTT. The complete variable domain, with remaining parts taken from reference TRBV19 and TRBJ1-5, reads DGGITQSPKYLFRKEGQNVTLSCEQNLNHDAMYWYRQDPGQGLRLIYYSQIVNDFQKGDIAEGYSVSREKKESFPLTVTSAQKNPTAFYLCASSIDPRRSNQPQHFGDGTRLSIL.